These T cell receptor beta chains were read from a single sample in a study of shared clonotypes between healthy human individuals. TCRdb's copy holds only in-frame clones and misses some; the assay was immunoSEQ multiplex PCR. The sample contains approximately 1,500,000 clones, about 96% of which appear only once. What was sequenced was naive CD4+ T cells sorted from blood. These receptor sequences come from a man younger than 40 in good health. Both conserved end residues are part of each CDR3. D genes are given only for firm matches. Size is stated for part of the rows, as once, few or many counts, or as a class when the clone is expanded.

V	D	J	size	DNA	CDR3
TRBV9	-	TRBJ2-5	-	TGTGCCAGCAGCCCGCGGATCGGAGGGCAAGAGACCCAGTACTTC	CASSPRIGGQETQYF
TRBV2	-	TRBJ1-5	-	TGTGCCAGCAAGGCAGGAACAACAGGCAATCAGCCCCAGCATTTT	CASKAGTTGNQPQHF
TRBV6-1	-	TRBJ1-2	-	TGTGCCAGCGCGGTACCCGGGAACTATGGCTACACCTTC	CASAVPGNYGYTF
TRBV4-1	-	TRBJ2-5	-	TGCGCCAGCAGCCAACTTGTGGGTGAGCTGGAGACCCAGTACTTC	CASSQLVGELETQYF
TRBV7-3	TRBD1	TRBJ1-4	-	TGTGCCAGCAGCTTACAGGGGGCGCCTAATGAAAAACTGTTTTTT	CASSLQGAPNEKLFF
TRBV10-3	TRBD1	TRBJ2-2	once	TGTGCCATCCAGGGGACAGTCGCGAACACCGGGGAGCTGTTTTTT	CAIQGTVANTGELFF
TRBV19	-	TRBJ2-7	-	TGTGCCAGTAGACTAGCCGGGACTTTAACCTACGAGCAGTACTTC	CASRLAGTLTYEQYF
TRBV29-1	-	TRBJ1-4	-	TGCAGCGTCCAGCGGGCGCGGAATGAAAAACTGTTTTTT	CSVQRARNEKLFF
TRBV7-9	-	TRBJ2-3	-	TGTGCCAGCGCCCCAGCCGGAAAGAGCACAGATACGCAGTATTTT	CASAPAGKSTDTQYF
TRBV6-6	-	TRBJ2-7	-	TGTGCCAGCAGCCCGAGACGGGTGGCCCACTCCTACGAGCAGTACTTC	CASSPRRVAHSYEQYF
TRBV9	-	TRBJ2-3	-	TGTGCCAGCAGCGTACTCAGTAGCACAGATACGCAGTATTTT	CASSVLSSTDTQYF
TRBV4-3	-	TRBJ2-3	once	TGCGCCAGCAGCCCATACTTACAGGGTGATACGCAGTATTTT	CASSPYLQGDTQYF
TRBV18	TRBD2	TRBJ2-3	-	TGTGCCAGCTCATCTAGCGGGAGTGGAGGCACAGATACGCAGTATTTT	CASSSSGSGGTDTQYF
TRBV27	-	TRBJ1-3	-	TGTGCCAGCAGTTTAAAGGGGCCCACCTCTGGAAACACCATATATTTT	CASSLKGPTSGNTIYF
TRBV7-2	-	TRBJ2-7	-	TGTGCCAGCAGCTTACTCCAGGCGAGCCACGAGCAGTACTTC	CASSLLQASHEQYF
TRBV18	-	TRBJ2-5	-	TGTGCCAGCTCATCCCGGAGGGAGACCCAGTACTTC	CASSSRRETQYF
TRBV28	-	TRBJ2-1	-	TGTGCCAGCAGCCCCTTCTACAATGAGCAGTTCTTC	CASSPFYNEQFF
TRBV28	TRBD2	TRBJ2-1	-	TGTGCCAGCAGCTCCCCGGGGGGTAGCGGCTTATACAATGAGCAGTTCTTC	CASSSPGGSGLYNEQFF
TRBV7-2	TRBD1	TRBJ2-2	-	TGTGCCAGCAGCTTAGACCGGGACAGGGCTTATTTCGGGGAGCTGTTTTTT	CASSLDRDRAYFGELFF
TRBV7-8	TRBD2	TRBJ2-1	-	TGTGCCAGCAGCTCCCTAGGACTAGCGGGAGGTGCTGAGCAGTTCTTC	CASSSLGLAGGAEQFF
TRBV18	-	TRBJ2-3	-	TGTGCCAGCTCACCACTGCGGAGCTCTAGCACAGATACGCAGTATTTT	CASSPLRSSSTDTQYF
TRBV5-1	TRBD1	TRBJ1-1	-	TGCGCCAGCAGCTTGGGGGACAGTAGCACTGAAGCTTTCTTT	CASSLGDSSTEAFF
TRBV13	-	TRBJ1-1	-	TGTGCCAGCAGCTTAGGGGCAGTAGACGCTTCCTTT	CASSLGAVDASF
TRBV6-4	-	TRBJ2-1	-	TGTGCCAGCAGTCTGGAAGCGGACAATGAGCAGTTCTTC	CASSLEADNEQFF
TRBV7-9	-	TRBJ1-3	-	TGTGCCAGCAGCTTAAGGGGCAGGGAGACGGCGGGGACCATATATTTT	CASSLRGRETAGTIYF
TRBV7-9	-	TRBJ1-1	-	TGTGCCAGCAGCTTACTTGCAGGGAACACTGAAGCTTTCTTT	CASSLLAGNTEAFF
TRBV11-2	-	TRBJ2-1	-	TGTGCCGGAAGCCGTGGACACTACAATGAGCAGTTCTTC	CAGSRGHYNEQFF
TRBV14	-	TRBJ1-4	-	TGTGCCAGCAGCCGAGGCCGGGTGGGCCTGTTTTTT	CASSRGRVGLFF
TRBV27	TRBD2	TRBJ2-2	-	TGTGCCAGCAGTCTTCTAGCGGGAGGGAATCACGGGGAGCTGTTTTTT	CASSLLAGGNHGELFF